This T cell receptor beta chain comes out of a study of control samples from healthy donors and cancer patients. CDR1 MDHEN and CDR2 SYDVKM come from the germline V gene. This CDR3 region has 14 residues. V was trimmed by 5 bases and J by 2 bases, leaving 13 bases between them. Profiling relied on immunoSEQ multiplex PCR, and the TCRdb table lists in-frame clones only, not all of them. The sample yields 150,000 to 190,000 clones, about 93% seen once. The source is a man between 45 and 60 years old in good health. The chain links TRBV28 to TRBJ2-7; D unresolved. The sample consisted of blood. CDR3 in DNA: TGTGCCAGCAGTGAGGACGGACCTACCTACGAGCAGTACTTC. It is translated as CASSEDGPTYEQYF. Full variable domain (rest looked up from reference TRBV28 and TRBJ2-7): DVKVTQSSRYLVKRTGEKVFLECVQDMDHENMFWYRQDPGLGLRLIYFSYDVKMKEKGDIPEGYSVSREKKERFSLILESASTNQTSMYLCASSEDGPTYEQYFGPGTRLTVT.